This T cell receptor beta chain is from a study of T cell repertoires in aging, cancer and after chemotherapy. Study as a whole: Patients with chronic lymphocytic leukemia were sampled before and after fludarabine- or bendamustine-based chemotherapy.

Multiplex touch-down PCR with TRB-A/B primers amplified rearranged V-D-J TRB sequences. TCRdb independently ran MiXCR on the multiplex PCR reads; one entry per CDR3 protein. The sample holds around 6,100 distinct CDR3 sequences; under 30% are singletons and the top ten take about 72%. Note on this clonotype: Its specificity is not known.

TCR beta rearrangements were amplified from peripheral blood genomic DNA. General study findings and limits: Untreated cancer patients had significantly lower blood TCR diversity than age-matched healthy donors. Lymphoid organ infiltration in hematological cancer patients may impair thymic emigration or peripheral T cell expansion. Healthy donors lost TCR diversity with age mainly through richness, cancer patients through richness and evenness.

The germline CDR1 and CDR2 sequences are SEHNR and FQNEAQ (reference sequence). This CDR3 is built from 14 residues. V lost 5 bases to trimming and J lost 4 bases, with 14 bases between them. V is TRBV7-9 and J is TRBJ1-2; D remains ambiguous. This TCR was recovered from a human donor with a blood cancer. The donor label of this sample is uncertain. The sequenced sample consisted of blood. The CDR3 reads CASSSTVEGYGYTF. The CDR3 bases are TGTGCCAGCAGCAGTACAGTGGAGGGCTATGGCTACACCTTC.